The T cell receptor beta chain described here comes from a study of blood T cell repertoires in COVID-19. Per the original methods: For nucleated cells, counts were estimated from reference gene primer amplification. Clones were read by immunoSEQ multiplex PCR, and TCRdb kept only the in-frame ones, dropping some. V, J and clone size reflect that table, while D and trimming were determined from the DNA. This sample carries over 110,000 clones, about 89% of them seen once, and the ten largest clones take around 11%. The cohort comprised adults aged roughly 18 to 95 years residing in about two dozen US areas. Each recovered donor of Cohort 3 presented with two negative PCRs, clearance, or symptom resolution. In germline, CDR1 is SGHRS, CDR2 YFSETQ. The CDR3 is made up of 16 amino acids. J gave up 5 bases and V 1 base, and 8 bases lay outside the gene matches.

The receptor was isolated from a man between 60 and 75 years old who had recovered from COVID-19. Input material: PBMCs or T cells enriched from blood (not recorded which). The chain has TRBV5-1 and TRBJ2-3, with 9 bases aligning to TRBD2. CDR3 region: CASSLMGGGAGDTQYF. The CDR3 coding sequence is TGCGCCAGCAGCTTGATGGGCGGGGGGGCCGGAGATACGCAGTATTTT.